The next 19 T cell receptor beta chains were all read from a single sample in a study of blood T cell repertoires in COVID-19. The method was immunoSEQ multiplex PCR; TCRdb's version includes in-frame clones alone and lacks a portion of them. This table holds 300,000 to 350,000 clones, around 87% found once. Sequences were obtained from peripheral blood. The receptors stem from a man aged 18 to 30 with active or convalescent COVID-19.

The chain has TRBV9 and TRBJ1-2; the D gene is possibly TRBD1 (5 bases). Trimming removed 3 bases from V and 0 bases from J, with 9 bases in between. CDR1 and CDR2 from the germline V gene are SGDLS and YYNGEE. CDR3 length: 14 residues. The CDR3 region is CASSAATANYGYTF. As DNA, the CDR3 is TGTGCCAGCAGCGCCGCGACAGCTAACTATGGCTACACCTTC. Using reference TRBV9 and TRBJ1-2 for the parts outside the CDR3, the full variable domain is DSGVTQTPKHLITATGQRVTLRCSPRSGDLSVYWYQQSLDQGLQFLIQYYNGEERAKGNILERFSAQQFPDLHSELNLSSLELGDSALYFCASSAATANYGYTFGSGTRLTVV.

As for this clone: This sample includes further DNA sequences coding for the same CDR3. This chain connects TRBV9 to TRBJ1-1; D might be TRBD1 (5 bases). The V gene lost 1 base and the J gene lost 2 bases, with 6 bases spanning the gap. Germline assignment: CDR1 SGDLS and CDR2 YYNGEE. The CDR3 loop spans 13 amino acids. The CDR3 sequence: CASSVQGNTEAFF. In nucleotides, the CDR3 is TGTGCCAGCAGCGTACAGGGAAACACTGAAGCTTTCTTT.

J is TRBJ1-3 and V is TRBV9, with TRBD1 as a possible D gene (5 bases). V shed 4 bases and J shed 0 bases, with 14 bases lying between them. Germline V gene lookup returns CDR1 SGDLS and CDR2 YYNGEE. The CDR3 extends over 16 amino acids. This chain's CDR3 is CASSPGPLSSGNTIYF. The CDR3 nucleotides read TGTGCCAGCAGCCCAGGGCCCCTCTCCTCTGGAAACACCATATATTTT.

The chain uses TRBV6-4 and TRBJ2-3, with no clear D. Germline V gives CDR1 MRHNA, CDR2 SNTAGT. The CDR3 has 14 residues. The ends were cut back, 6 bases at V and 0 bases at J, with 10 bases in the middle. The CDR3 region is CASRESASTDTQYF. The DNA of the CDR3 is TGTGCCAGCAGGGAGTCGGCTAGCACAGATACGCAGTATTTT.

The chain combines TRBV29-1 with TRBJ1-2; D ambiguous. The ends were cut back, 3 bases at V and 2 bases at J, with 10 bases in the middle. Germline CDR1 and CDR2: SQVTM and ANQGSEA. The CDR3 totals 13 residues. The CDR3 region is CSVEIGQNYGYTF. The CDR3 DNA follows: TGCAGCGTTGAGATTGGCCAGAACTATGGCTACACCTTC.

This clone occurred once. The chain joins TRBV7-9 to TRBJ1-2; D is possibly TRBD1 (6 bases). This CDR3 has 12 amino acids. Trimming removed 1 base from V and 6 bases from J, with 6 bases in between. The germline V gene encodes CDR1 SEHNR and CDR2 FQNEAQ (reference sequence). The CDR3 protein is CASSLDRDGYTF. CDR3 DNA: TGTGCCAGCAGCTTAGACAGGGATGGCTACACCTTC.

J is TRBJ1-5 and V is TRBV6-1; 9 bases match TRBD1. Germline trimming cut 2 bases from V and 3 bases from J; bases unmatched to any gene: 5. CDR1 is MNHNS, CDR2 SASEGT, per germline. The CDR3 loop spans 16 amino acids. DNA for the CDR3: TGTGCCAGCAGTGAACGATGGACAGGGGTCAATCAGCCCCAGCATTTT. This translates into CASSERWTGVNQPQHF.

V usage is TRBV5-1 and J usage is TRBJ2-3, with D maybe TRBD1 (6 bases). V lost 3 bases and J lost 2, with 10 bases in between. Germline V gene lookup returns CDR1 SGHRS and CDR2 YFSETQ. The CDR3 is 14 amino acids. The CDR3 nucleotides are TGCGCCAGCAGCTCGGGGACACCCACAGATACGCAGTATTTT. Protein: CASSSGTPTDTQYF. The complete variable domain, with remaining parts taken from reference TRBV5-1 and TRBJ2-3, reads KAGVTQTPRYLIKTRGQQVTLSCSPISGHRSVSWYQQTPGQGLQFLFEYFSETQRNKGNFPGRFSGRQFSNSRSEMNVSTLELGDSALYLCASSSGTPTDTQYFGPGTRLTVL.

The rearrangement uses TRBV12-3 or TRBV12-4 and TRBJ1-1; no reliable D call. The CDR3 totals 13 residues. The V gene lost 3 bases and the J gene lost 5 bases, with 10 bases spanning the gap. As DNA, the CDR3 is TGTGCCAGCAGTTTTAAGCGGGGAACTGAAGCTTTCTTT. It translates to CASSFKRGTEAFF.

This chain connects TRBV4-1 to TRBJ1-5, with a tentative D call TRBD1 (6 bases). Germline V gives CDR1 MGHRA, CDR2 YSYEKL. The length of the CDR3 is 16 residues. Trimming took off 4 bases at V and 9 bases at J, with 22 bases between the two ends. CDR3 DNA sequence: TGCGCCAGCAGCCCCGTGATTACGGGGGGCGAAAGGCCCCAGCATTTT. Residues: CASSPVITGGERPQHF.

This clone has only one observation. The rearrangement joins TRBV5-8 to TRBJ2-5, with D possibly matching TRBD1 (6 bases). The germline CDR1 and CDR2 sequences are SGHTS and YDEGEE. This CDR3 contains 15 residues. Trimming stripped 4 bases from V and 2 bases from J, with 15 bases between. The CDR3 loop reads CASSEDRLLQETQYF. Written as DNA, the CDR3 is TGTGCCAGCAGCGAGGACAGACTCCTACAAGAGACCCAGTACTTC.

J is TRBJ2-1 and V is TRBV7-9; TRBD2 aligns across 7 bases. Trimming removed 5 bases from V and 7 bases from J; junction bases left unmatched: 8. CDR1 is SEHNR and CDR2 is FQNEAQ in the germline V gene (reference sequence). The CDR3 covers 14 residues. The chain's CDR3 is CASSPRGDGNEQFF. For the CDR3, the DNA is TGTGCCAGCAGCCCCCGGGGGGACGGGAATGAGCAGTTCTTC. The variable domain in full, completed from reference TRBV7-9 and TRBJ2-1, reads DTGVSQNPRHKITKRGQNVTFRCDPISEHNRLYWYRQTLGQGPEFLTYFQNEAQLEKSRLLSDRFSAERPKGSFSTLEIQRTEQGDSAMYLCASSPRGDGNEQFFGPGTRLTVL.

The V and J genes are TRBV7-8 and TRBJ2-3; D gene uncertain. V shed 7 bases and J shed 1 base, with 9 bases lying between them. CDR1 SGHVS and CDR2 FQNEAQ come from the germline V gene. This CDR3 contains 13 residues. The CDR3 nucleotides are TGTGCCAGCACCGTGGCGGGCACAGATACGCAGTATTTT. Translated, it gives CASTVAGTDTQYF.

The chain links TRBV9 to TRBJ2-3; maybe TRBD1 (6 bases). The length of the CDR3 is 16 residues. V was clipped by 4 bases and J by 2 bases, with 17 bases between them. CDR1 and CDR2 (germline): SGDLS, YYNGEE. DNA for the CDR3: TGTGCCAGCAGCAAAGACCCGGGACAAGACACAGATACGCAGTATTTT. It codes for CASSKDPGQDTDTQYF.

The rearrangement joins TRBV2 to TRBJ2-2; D is unclear. The V and J ends lost 7 bases and 1 base respectively, with 4 bases between them. The CDR3 is made up of 12 amino acids. From germline, CDR1 is SNHLY and CDR2 FYNNEI. CDR3 sequence reads: CASTENTGELFF. The DNA for the CDR3 is TGTGCCAGCACAGAGAACACCGGGGAGCTGTTTTTT.

This clone showed up just a few times. The chain joins TRBV4-1 to TRBJ1-2; 11 bases line up with TRBD1. CDR3 length: 15 residues. V was clipped by 4 bases and J by 0 bases; unmatched bases: 1. CDR1 and CDR2 from the germline V gene are MGHRA and YSYEKL. This chain's CDR3 is CASSLGQGANYGYTF. CDR3 coding DNA: TGCGCCAGCAGCCTGGGACAGGGGGCTAACTATGGCTACACCTTC.

The rearrangement links TRBV5-8 to TRBJ1-5, with 8 bases fitting TRBD1. This CDR3 has 13 residues. V dropped 4 bases and J dropped 5; count of bases not matched to a gene: 2. Per the germline V gene, CDR1 is SGHTS and CDR2 is YDEGEE. The CDR3 nucleotides are TGTGCCAGCAGCAAGGACAGGGATCAGCCCCAGCATTTT. It specifies CASSKDRDQPQHF.

The chain links TRBV7-8 to TRBJ2-7, with D maybe TRBD2 (6 bases). Trimming took 5 bases from V and 2 from J, leaving 13 bases between them. The CDR3 totals 14 residues. Germline V gene data show CDR1 as SGHVS and CDR2 as FQNEAQ. CDR3 region: CASSGTWGAYEQYF. As DNA, the CDR3 is TGTGCCAGCAGCGGGACCTGGGGGGCCTACGAGCAGTACTTC.

The V call is TRBV6-5, the J call TRBJ2-1, with D perhaps matching TRBD2 (6 bases). The V end was cut by 8 bases, the J end by 1 base, with 9 bases between. The CDR3 runs 13 residues. Germline values: CDR1 MNHEY, CDR2 SVGAGI. The CDR3 spells CASGDSSYNEQFF. CDR3 DNA sequence: TGTGCCAGCGGGGACTCATCCTACAATGAGCAGTTCTTC.